This T cell receptor beta chain came from a study of blood T cell repertoires in COVID-19. The assay was immunoSEQ multiplex PCR, and TCRdb's table has in-frame clones only and misses some. The table has around 50,000 clones, approximately 90% seen once. This CDR3 has 16 residues. Looked up from germline, CDR1 is SGHAT and CDR2 is FQNNGV. The trim removed 5 bases at V and 7 bases at J, leaving 13 bases unmatched. This receptor was identified in a man in his 70s with acute or convalescent COVID-19. This rearrangement joins TRBV11-2 to TRBJ2-5, with 10 bases matching TRBD2. The sample comprised peripheral blood. CDR3 loop: CASSHQNSGGLGTQYF. The CDR3 nucleotides read TGTGCCAGCAGCCACCAGAATAGCGGGGGGCTAGGGACCCAGTACTTC.